This T cell receptor beta chain was documented in a study of post-analysis software for immune sequencing data. Study findings and constraints: Five or six TRBV segments appeared more often in patients than in controls, and TRBV5-6, TRBV5-1 and TRBV20-1 were among these. Normalized Chao1 diversity was significantly reduced in patients versus controls.

Presence of unique molecular identifiers characterized the TCR beta cDNA libraries. Each sample of about 0.9 to 11 million input T cells yielded 500,000 or so cDNA molecules, so each molecule approximated one T cell. MiXCR, applied by TCRdb to the PCR reads, yields one record per CDR3 protein. The sample carries around 440,000 distinct CDR3 sequences, 40% to 55% recorded once. This clonotype has a count of ten or more. Its target is not known. Germline loops: CDR1 DFQATT, CDR2 SNEGSKA (reference sequence). The CDR3 spans 14 residues. The V end lost 0 bases, the J end lost 0 bases, and 3 bases lay between the germline ends.

Sequenced input: blood. J is TRBJ2-6 and V is TRBV20-1; D remains unclear. The receptor comes from a girl aged 5-17 years with multiple sclerosis. CDR3 sequence reads: CSAREGSGANVLTF. The CDR3 DNA follows: TGCAGTGCTAGAGAGGGCTCTGGGGCCAACGTCCTGACTTTC.